These T cell receptor beta chains were read from a single sample in a study of T cell repertoires in cytomegalovirus infection. TCRdb itself ran the reads through MiXCR, one entry per CDR3 protein. In the table there are a few hundred thousand distinct CDR3 sequences, about a sixth of which are singletons. Material for sequencing was PBMCs. These TCRs come from a human donor in good health (CMV status not recorded). Some clones in this sample may be carry-over from other donors' samples. Each CDR3 is given with its conserved first and last residue. A D gene is named only where the DNA matches it firmly. For some rows the clone size is stated as once, few or many, or as a class when expanded; others skip it.

CDR3 protein: CASRPVKFMNTEAFF; CDR3 DNA: TGTGCCAGCAGGCCAGTTAAATTTATGAACACTGAAGCTTTCTTT; V gene: TRBV6-1; clone size: many; J gene: TRBJ1-1; D gene: NA
CDR3 protein: CASSYENEQFF; CDR3 DNA: TGTGCCAGCAGTTATGAGAATGAGCAGTTCTTC; V gene: TRBV6-2/TRBV6-3; clone size: NA; J gene: TRBJ2-1; D gene: NA
CDR3 protein: CASSEHRSGVGGYTF; CDR3 DNA: TGTGCCAGCAGCGAACATCGATCAGGGGTGGGAGGCTACACCTTC; V gene: TRBV7-2; clone size: many; J gene: TRBJ1-2; D gene: NA
CDR3 protein: CASSLWSGGAQYF; CDR3 DNA: TGTGCCAGCAGTTTATGGTCGGGGGGGGCGCAGTATTTT; V gene: TRBV28; clone size: few; J gene: TRBJ2-3; D gene: TRBD2
CDR3 protein: CASSFQNYGYTF; CDR3 DNA: TGTGCCAGCAGTTTCCAGAACTATGGCTACACCTTC; V gene: TRBV12-3/TRBV12-4; clone size: many; J gene: TRBJ1-2; D gene: NA
CDR3 protein: CASSHRGQNYNEQFF; CDR3 DNA: TGTGCCAGCAGCCACAGGGGACAGAACTACAATGAGCAGTTCTTC; V gene: TRBV5-4; clone size: few; J gene: TRBJ2-1; D gene: TRBD1
CDR3 protein: CASSDYRGLETQYF; CDR3 DNA: TGTGCCAGTAGTGACTACAGGGGTTTGGAGACCCAGTACTTC; V gene: TRBV19; clone size: NA; J gene: TRBJ2-5; D gene: TRBD1
CDR3 protein: CASSQDPSYSYEQYF; CDR3 DNA: TGCGCCAGCAGCCAAGATCCTAGTTACTCCTACGAGCAGTACTTC; V gene: TRBV4-3; clone size: NA; J gene: TRBJ2-7; D gene: NA
CDR3 protein: CSASRVGGRETQYF; CDR3 DNA: TGCAGTGCTAGTCGGGTGGGGGGCAGGGAGACCCAGTACTTC; V gene: TRBV20-1; clone size: NA; J gene: TRBJ2-5; D gene: NA
CDR3 protein: CASRGGLWNTEAFF; CDR3 DNA: TGTGCCAGCAGGGGAGGGCTATGGAACACTGAAGCTTTCTTT; V gene: TRBV2; clone size: few; J gene: TRBJ1-1; D gene: NA
CDR3 protein: CSARDRLAGGSDTQYF; CDR3 DNA: TGCAGTGCTAGAGATCGGCTAGCGGGGGGATCAGATACGCAGTATTTT; V gene: TRBV20-1; clone size: NA; J gene: TRBJ2-3; D gene: TRBD2
CDR3 protein: CASSGEQGEGSTDTQYF; CDR3 DNA: TGTGCCAGCAGTGGCGAACAGGGAGAGGGGAGCACAGATACGCAGTATTTT; V gene: TRBV6-5; clone size: NA; J gene: TRBJ2-3; D gene: NA
CDR3 protein: CASSFGWNSPLHF; CDR3 DNA: TGTGCCAGCAGCTTCGGATGGAATTCACCCCTCCACTTT; V gene: TRBV7-2; clone size: few; J gene: TRBJ1-6; D gene: NA
CDR3 protein: CASSLGGRSNQPQHF; CDR3 DNA: TGTGCCAGCAGCTTAGGAGGGAGGAGCAATCAGCCCCAGCATTTT; V gene: TRBV7-2; clone size: many; J gene: TRBJ1-5; D gene: NA
CDR3 protein: CATTSGDYNEQFF; CDR3 DNA: TGTGCCACCACTAGCGGGGATTACAATGAGCAGTTCTTC; V gene: TRBV24-1; clone size: NA; J gene: TRBJ2-1; D gene: TRBD2
CDR3 protein: CASFSYGYTF; CDR3 DNA: TGTGCCAGCTTCAGCTATGGCTACACCTTC; V gene: TRBV25-1; clone size: NA; J gene: TRBJ1-2; D gene: NA
CDR3 protein: CASSPFDLQKLQETQYF; CDR3 DNA: TGTGCCAGCAGTCCATTCGATCTACAGAAATTACAAGAGACCCAGTACTTC; V gene: TRBV28; clone size: NA; J gene: TRBJ2-5; D gene: NA
CDR3 protein: CASSPRTGAWETQYF; CDR3 DNA: TGTGCCAGCAGCCCGAGGACAGGGGCTTGGGAGACCCAGTACTTC; V gene: TRBV7-9; clone size: few; J gene: TRBJ2-5; D gene: TRBD1
CDR3 protein: CASSLAGGIGIYLNTEAFF; CDR3 DNA: TGTGCCAGCAGCTTAGCGGGGGGTATCGGAATCTACTTGAACACTGAAGCTTTCTTT; V gene: TRBV7-2; clone size: many; J gene: TRBJ1-1; D gene: NA
CDR3 protein: CAISSQLNEKLFF; CDR3 DNA: TGTGCCATCAGCAGCCAACTTAATGAAAAACTGTTTTTT; V gene: TRBV10-3; clone size: many; J gene: TRBJ1-4; D gene: NA
CDR3 protein: CASSLGPGGNSYEQYF; CDR3 DNA: TGTGCCAGCAGCTTGGGGCCCGGGGGGAACTCCTACGAGCAGTACTTC; V gene: TRBV5-6; clone size: NA; J gene: TRBJ2-7; D gene: TRBD2
CDR3 protein: CASLLRGGANVLTF; CDR3 DNA: TGTGCCAGCCTCCTAAGAGGAGGGGCCAACGTCCTGACTTTC; V gene: TRBV12-3/TRBV12-4; clone size: many; J gene: TRBJ2-6; D gene: NA
CDR3 protein: CSVEERWRDTIYF; CDR3 DNA: TGCAGCGTTGAAGAACGGTGGCGAGACACCATATATTTT; V gene: TRBV29-1; clone size: few; J gene: TRBJ1-3; D gene: NA
CDR3 protein: CASSIWGPGDEQFF; CDR3 DNA: TGTGCCAGTAGTATTTGGGGGCCGGGGGATGAGCAGTTCTTC; V gene: TRBV19; clone size: few; J gene: TRBJ2-1; D gene: NA
CDR3 protein: CASSSSGTVIYEQYF; CDR3 DNA: TGTGCCAGCAGTTCCTCGGGGACAGTCATCTACGAGCAGTACTTC; V gene: TRBV28; clone size: NA; J gene: TRBJ2-7; D gene: TRBD1
CDR3 protein: CASSQDRGSDTQYF; CDR3 DNA: TGCGCCAGCAGCCAAGATCGGGGATCAGATACGCAGTATTTT; V gene: TRBV4-3; clone size: few; J gene: TRBJ2-3; D gene: NA
CDR3 protein: CASSQSRTGGYNEQFF; CDR3 DNA: TGTGCCAGCAGTCAGAGCCGAACGGGAGGGTACAATGAGCAGTTCTTC; V gene: TRBV7-8; clone size: many; J gene: TRBJ2-1; D gene: TRBD2
CDR3 protein: CASSLRDNTGELFF; CDR3 DNA: TGTGCCAGCAGTTTAAGGGATAACACCGGGGAGCTGTTTTTT; V gene: TRBV12-3/TRBV12-4; clone size: few; J gene: TRBJ2-2; D gene: NA
CDR3 protein: CASSLGGLASYEQYF; CDR3 DNA: TGTGCCAGCAGCCTCGGGGGACTAGCTTCCTACGAGCAGTACTTC; V gene: TRBV7-2; clone size: many; J gene: TRBJ2-7; D gene: TRBD2
CDR3 protein: CASSFVGINTGELFF; CDR3 DNA: TGTGCCAGCAGTTTCGTCGGCATAAACACCGGGGAGCTGTTTTTT; V gene: TRBV12-3/TRBV12-4; clone size: few; J gene: TRBJ2-2; D gene: NA
CDR3 protein: CASSAQSGAQTEAFF; CDR3 DNA: TGTGCCAGCAGCGCCCAATCAGGGGCACAAACTGAAGCTTTCTTT; V gene: TRBV7-2; clone size: few; J gene: TRBJ1-1; D gene: NA
CDR3 protein: CAISDGGSNQPQHF; CDR3 DNA: TGTGCCATCAGTGACGGGGGTAGCAATCAGCCCCAGCATTTT; V gene: TRBV10-3; clone size: NA; J gene: TRBJ1-5; D gene: NA
CDR3 protein: CASSFIAGGPYNEQFF; CDR3 DNA: TGTGCCAGCAGCTTTATAGCGGGAGGGCCCTACAATGAGCAGTTCTTC; V gene: TRBV7-2; clone size: many; J gene: TRBJ2-1; D gene: TRBD2
CDR3 protein: CSVDQGVNTEAFF; CDR3 DNA: TGCAGCGTTGACCAGGGGGTGAACACTGAAGCTTTCTTT; V gene: TRBV29-1; clone size: few; J gene: TRBJ1-1; D gene: TRBD1
CDR3 protein: CSATDRGSYEQYF; CDR3 DNA: TGCAGTGCCACCGACAGGGGGTCCTACGAGCAGTACTTC; V gene: TRBV20-1; clone size: NA; J gene: TRBJ2-7; D gene: TRBD1
CDR3 protein: CASSYQGPRVEAFF; CDR3 DNA: TGTGCCAGCAGTTACCAGGGGCCTCGAGTTGAAGCTTTCTTT; V gene: TRBV28; clone size: few; J gene: TRBJ1-1; D gene: NA
CDR3 protein: CASSLDWSGDEQFF; CDR3 DNA: TGTGCCAGCAGCTTAGATTGGTCAGGGGATGAGCAGTTCTTC; V gene: TRBV7-2; clone size: many; J gene: TRBJ2-1; D gene: NA
CDR3 protein: CASSSKLAGGWNEQFF; CDR3 DNA: TGCGCCAGCAGCTCCAAGTTAGCGGGAGGCTGGAATGAGCAGTTCTTC; V gene: TRBV5-1; clone size: few; J gene: TRBJ2-1; D gene: TRBD2
CDR3 protein: CASKAGELFF; CDR3 DNA: TGTGCCAGCAAAGCCGGGGAGCTGTTTTTT; V gene: TRBV6-2/TRBV6-3; clone size: NA; J gene: TRBJ2-2; D gene: NA
CDR3 protein: CASSLWTNYEQYF; CDR3 DNA: TGCGCCAGCAGCTTGTGGACAAACTACGAGCAGTACTTC; V gene: TRBV5-1; clone size: NA; J gene: TRBJ2-7; D gene: NA
CDR3 protein: CASSLAGGGRTDTQYF; CDR3 DNA: TGTGCCAGCAGCCTAGCGGGCGGGGGCCGCACAGATACGCAGTATTTT; V gene: TRBV7-2; clone size: many; J gene: TRBJ2-3; D gene: TRBD2
CDR3 protein: CASSQEPGVVQPQHF; CDR3 DNA: TGCGCCAGCAGCCAAGAGCCGGGGGTGGTTCAGCCCCAGCATTTT; V gene: TRBV4-1; clone size: NA; J gene: TRBJ1-5; D gene: NA
CDR3 protein: CASSIWARQFF; CDR3 DNA: TGTGCCAGTAGTATTTGGGCACGCCAGTTCTTC; V gene: TRBV19; clone size: many; J gene: TRBJ2-1; D gene: NA
CDR3 protein: CASSQVRFTEAFF; CDR3 DNA: TGCGCCAGCAGCCAAGTCAGGTTTACTGAAGCTTTCTTT; V gene: TRBV4-3; clone size: NA; J gene: TRBJ1-1; D gene: NA
CDR3 protein: CASSPTGGERTEAFF; CDR3 DNA: TGCGCCAGCAGCCCGACAGGGGGGGAAAGGACAGAAGCTTTCTTT; V gene: TRBV5-1; clone size: NA; J gene: TRBJ1-1; D gene: TRBD1
CDR3 protein: CASSLGTGAYVSYNEQFF; CDR3 DNA: TGTGCCAGCAGCTTGGGGACAGGGGCCTACGTCTCCTACAATGAGCAGTTCTTC; V gene: TRBV5-4; clone size: NA; J gene: TRBJ2-1; D gene: TRBD1
CDR3 protein: CASSGQMDTQYF; CDR3 DNA: TGTGCCAGCAGCGGACAGATGGATACGCAGTATTTT; V gene: TRBV7-2; clone size: many; J gene: TRBJ2-3; D gene: NA
CDR3 protein: CASREDRKVQGYGYTF; CDR3 DNA: TGTGCCAGCAGAGAGGACAGGAAGGTACAAGGCTATGGCTACACCTTC; V gene: TRBV7-9; clone size: once; J gene: TRBJ1-2; D gene: TRBD1
CDR3 protein: CASSPRTSGLETQYF; CDR3 DNA: TGTGCCAGCAGCCCCCGAACTAGCGGGTTGGAGACCCAGTACTTC; V gene: TRBV28; clone size: many; J gene: TRBJ2-5; D gene: TRBD2
CDR3 protein: CASSPLRTGSDYGYTF; CDR3 DNA: TGTGCCAGCAGCCCGCTCCGGACAGGGAGTGACTATGGCTACACCTTC; V gene: TRBV7-2; clone size: many; J gene: TRBJ1-2; D gene: TRBD1
CDR3 protein: CASRPPGQDQRDPLHF; CDR3 DNA: TGTGCCAGTAGACCCCCCGGACAGGATCAAAGGGATCCCCTCCACTTT; V gene: TRBV19; clone size: NA; J gene: TRBJ1-6; D gene: TRBD1
CDR3 protein: CASSFNTGQGLHGYGYTF; CDR3 DNA: TGTGCCAGCAGCTTCAACACGGGACAGGGTCTTCATGGCTATGGCTACACCTTC; V gene: TRBV7-9; clone size: many; J gene: TRBJ1-2; D gene: TRBD1
CDR3 protein: CASQGYNEQFF; CDR3 DNA: TGTGCCAGCCAGGGGTACAATGAGCAGTTCTTC; V gene: TRBV2; clone size: few; J gene: TRBJ2-1; D gene: NA
CDR3 protein: CASSPRARGEKLFF; CDR3 DNA: TGTGCCAGCAGCCCCCGGGCGCGGGGTGAAAAACTGTTTTTT; V gene: TRBV27; clone size: NA; J gene: TRBJ1-4; D gene: NA
CDR3 protein: CASSSAPYEQYF; CDR3 DNA: TGTGCCAGCAGTTCCGCCCCCTACGAGCAGTACTTC; V gene: TRBV7-2; clone size: few; J gene: TRBJ2-7; D gene: NA
CDR3 protein: CASSFYGRWGKETQYF; CDR3 DNA: TGTGCCAGCAGTTTCTACGGACGGTGGGGAAAAGAGACCCAGTACTTC; V gene: TRBV6-5; clone size: NA; J gene: TRBJ2-5; D gene: NA
CDR3 protein: CAISESRRDTQYF; CDR3 DNA: TGTGCCATCAGTGAGTCTAGGCGAGATACGCAGTATTTT; V gene: TRBV10-3; clone size: few; J gene: TRBJ2-3; D gene: NA